This passage covers 14 T cell receptor beta chains from one sample sequenced in a study of T cell responses to AZD1222 COVID-19 vaccine. Clones were sequenced by immunoSEQ multiplex PCR, and TCRdb holds only the in-frame ones, with some missing. The sample contains under 140,000 clones, roughly 92% of which appear only once. Here the sequenced sample was peripheral blood, taken 28 days after the second AZD1222 dose. Receptors were obtained from an adult who received the AZD1222 COVID-19 vaccine.

The V and J genes are TRBV5-1 and TRBJ1-1; a possible D gene is TRBD1 (6 bases). The CDR3 length is 13 residues. Germline lookup yields CDR1 SGHRS and CDR2 YFSETQ. Between the trimmed V and J ends, which lost 3 bases and 2 bases, there was a span of 8 bases. The CDR3 region is CASSWGGNTEAFF. The CDR3 nucleotides are TGCGCCAGCAGCTGGGGGGGCAACACTGAAGCTTTCTTT.

The chain carries TRBV27 and TRBJ2-7; 7 bases fit TRBD1. The CDR3 spans 15 residues. CDR1 is MNHEY and CDR2 is SMNVEV in the germline V gene (reference sequence). After removal of 5 bases from V and 2 bases from J, the junction contained 9 bases not matched to a gene. The CDR3: CASSKLRTGPYEQYF. The CDR3 coding sequence is TGTGCCAGCAGTAAGCTCAGGACAGGACCCTACGAGCAGTACTTC.

This clone was detected only a few times. The CDR3 DNA reads TGTGCCAGCAGTGAATGGGGTACGAGCAATCAGCCCCAGCATTTT. Translation: CASSEWGTSNQPQHF. This sequence joins TRBV6-1 and TRBJ1-5; D ambiguous. V lost 2 bases to trimming and J lost 1 base, with 9 bases between them. The CDR3 has 15 residues. Germline CDR1 MNHNS, CDR2 SASEGT.

The chain employs TRBV6-5 and TRBJ2-7, with D possibly TRBD1 on 6 matching bases. CDR1 is MNHEY, CDR2 SVGAGI, per germline. CDR3 size: 13 residues. V was shortened by 4 bases and J by 6 bases, with 13 bases between the two germline ends. The CDR3 spells CASSFLQGSEQYF. CDR3 nucleotides: TGTGCCAGCAGTTTCCTACAGGGTTCCGAGCAGTACTTC.

The V call is TRBV10-1, the J call TRBJ2-5; the D is unclear. The CDR3 is 12 residues long. Germline CDR1 and CDR2: WNHNN and SYGVQD (reference sequence). The V and J ends lost 8 bases and 0 bases respectively, with 7 bases between them. CDR3 loop: CASAQYQETQYF. Written as DNA, the CDR3 is TGCGCCAGCGCACAGTACCAAGAGACCCAGTACTTC.

The chain recombines TRBV18 with TRBJ1-1; D is undetermined. Looked up from germline, CDR1 is KGHSH and CDR2 is LQKENI. The CDR3 totals 12 residues. Trimming removed 0 bases at V and 5 bases at J, with 4 bases between. CDR3 amino acids: CASSPPGTEAFF. CDR3 coding DNA: TGTGCCAGCTCACCACCCGGGACTGAAGCTTTCTTT.

This chain uses TRBV29-1 with TRBJ1-1, with 10 positions matching TRBD1. V gave up 0 bases and J gave up 3 bases; unmatched junction bases: 4. The CDR3 length is 15 residues. In germline, CDR1 is SQVTM, CDR2 ANQGSEA. CDR3 DNA sequence: TGCAGCGTTGAAGATCCGACAGGGGGCCACACTGAAGCTTTCTTT. It yields the protein CSVEDPTGGHTEAFF.

This clone was seen once. This rearrangement joins TRBV10-3 to TRBJ1-3, with a possible D match to TRBD1 (5 bases). Germline V gene data show CDR1 as ENHRY and CDR2 as SYGVKD. V was cut by 4 bases and J by 4 bases, with 14 bases left in between. This CDR3 contains 15 residues. The CDR3 spells CAISGGLSMGNTIYF. The CDR3 bases are TGTGCCATCAGTGGGGGCCTATCCATGGGAAACACCATATATTTT.

The rearrangement joins TRBV11-2 to TRBJ2-2; either TRBD1 or TRBD2 may fit D (6 bases each). Germline V gene sequence: CDR1 SGHAT, CDR2 FQNNGV. This CDR3 has 15 amino acids. Deletions cut 1 base from V and 3 bases from J, with 9 bases between. CDR3 residues: CASSLAGAYTGELFF. The CDR3 DNA sequence: TGTGCCAGCAGCTTAGCGGGGGCCTACACCGGGGAGCTGTTTTTT.

The chain carries TRBV6-5 and TRBJ2-2, with 11 positions matching TRBD2. J was trimmed by 3 bases and V by 7 bases; bases with no gene match: 4. Germline CDR1 MNHEY, CDR2 SVGAGI. This CDR3 is built from 15 residues. The CDR3 nucleotides read TGTGCCAGCAATCTAGCGGGGGGAGACACCGGGGAGCTGTTTTTT. Its protein is CASNLAGGDTGELFF.

This chain joins TRBV5-5 and TRBJ1-1; TRBD1 agrees at 9 bases. The germline V gene encodes CDR1 SGHKS and CDR2 YYEKEE (reference sequence). CDR3 size: 15 residues. V trimming: 0 bases; J trimming: 4 bases; junction bases outside the gene matches: 4. CDR3 in DNA: TGTGCCAGCAGCTTGGCCGGGACAGGGACCACTGAAGCTTTCTTT. Translation gives CASSLAGTGTTEAFF.

In this sample, this clone turned up once. The chain joins TRBV30 to TRBJ2-7, with 7 bases lining up with TRBD1. This CDR3 has 11 amino acids. Germline CDR1 and CDR2: GTSNPN and SVGIG (reference sequence). The trim removed 5 bases at V and 7 bases at J, leaving 5 bases unmatched. DNA of the CDR3: TGTGCCTGGGACAGGGTGGGGGAGCAGTACTTC. As protein: CAWDRVGEQYF.

The gene calls are TRBV13 and TRBJ2-3; 7 bases are a match to TRBD2. V trimming: 1 base; J trimming: 1 base; junction bases outside the gene matches: 5. Germline V gene data show CDR1 as PRHDT and CDR2 as FYEKMQ (reference sequence). The CDR3 covers 16 residues. The CDR3 is CASSLDYTSGTDTQYF. The DNA of the CDR3 is TGTGCCAGCAGCTTAGACTATACTAGCGGCACAGATACGCAGTATTTT.

The J gene is TRBJ2-2, the V gene TRBV18; no reliable D call. V dropped 0 bases and J dropped 7 bases, with 6 bases sitting between them. This CDR3 region has 13 residues. CDR1 and CDR2 from the germline V gene are KGHSH and LQKENI. CDR3 sequence: CASSPPGIGELFF. The CDR3 DNA reads TGTGCCAGCTCACCACCAGGGATCGGGGAGCTGTTTTTT.